This T cell receptor (beta chain) emerged from a study of T cells in Graves' hyperthyroidism and ophthalmopathy (dated by TCRdb to the late 2010s). About the study as a whole: Peripheral blood was sampled at the time of initial diagnosis, prior to any treatment. A discovery cohort of about a hundred patients, 43 with Graves' ophthalmopathy and 57 with stable Graves' hyperthyroidism, was used to find distinguishing TCR V-J signatures. An independent validation cohort of under 20 hyperthyroidism patients and 17 patients who later progressed to ophthalmopathy tested prospective prediction of ophthalmopathy. The approximately 95 discovery patients were divided at random into training and test sets in a 7:3 ratio. In addition, the study compared T-cell repertoires in thyroid tissue and in blood from several Graves' hyperthyroidism patients. After sampling, hyperthyroidism patients received methimazole starting at 30 mg daily, and ophthalmopathy patients received high-dose intravenous methylprednisolone. TCR Vbeta CDR3 sequencing of some 140 peripheral blood samples (43 ophthalmopathy, around 80 hyperthyroidism and roughly 17 progressor patients) is reported in the paper.

This clonotype was counted many times. The target of this receptor is not known. Base-call qualities are not available, and no considerably larger clone is one nucleotide away. The paper's findings and limits, for the study overall: Most expanded thyroid clonotypes (frequency above 0.001) were also detected in blood, a finding suggesting that blood repertoires may reflect thyroid immune responses. During validation, the model predicted progression to ophthalmopathy a median of approximately 6.5 months ahead of onset, with more than 60% sensitivity and more than 72% specificity. In cross-validation, a model built on a 13 V-J signature told ophthalmopathy apart from stable hyperthyroidism with approximately 90% sensitivity and roughly 81% specificity, and in testing the same model reached 80%/75%. Sample size was not statistically predetermined, and investigators were not blinded to group allocation.

TCR beta CDR3 regions were amplified from RNA transcripts. The TCR CDR3 was subjected to a first round of RT-PCR using the HTBI primer set and the Qiagen OneStep RT-PCR kit. Libraries were constructed in a second round of multiplex PCR, after which size selection and purification were carried out. Paired-end sequencing of the libraries was performed with 100 bp reads on an Illumina HiSeq2000. The study's processing was this. SOAPnuke was used to process the raw data, with reads discarded if the reads contained adapters or uncalled bases, had a mean Phred below 15, or lacked an exact constant-primer or identifier match. COPE v1.2.5 was used to merge high-quality paired reads, and clonotypes were defined as unique nucleotide sequences. Clonotypes were aligned to IMGT TRBV, TRBD and TRBJ reference segments using MiTCR v1.1. Only V-J combinations with frequency above 0.0001, covering 99% to 99.2% of repertoires, were analysed. A TCS score was defined as the ratio of F50 (clonal expansion) to E x V (chaos), with BLOSUM62-based TCRdist applied between CDR3 peptides within each V-J. Welch's t-statistics and random forest reduced roughly 500 V-J features to around 14, which were used in a naive Bayes classifier (R e1071). In TCRdb, the public reads were trimmed at Q25 with fastp and aligned with MiXCR, with productive beta chains retained. One record per CDR3 amino acid sequence lists the most common genes and DNA. The V and J calls here are based on TCRdb, not the publication. In all, the sample holds under 250,000 distinct CDR3 sequences, and about 25% of those were seen once. Roughly 35% of the sample rests with the top ten.

Ophthalmopathy patients had moderately to severely active disease, with a Clinical Activity Score of 3 or more, a NOSPECS grade of 4 or more, and a disease duration of less than 3 months. Any patient with an uncontrolled infection, another autoimmune disease, pregnancy or lactation was excluded. Diagnoses were established on the basis of clinical symptoms, serum thyroxine and TRAb, thyroid ultrasound, and orbital computed tomography. PBMCs were separated from roughly 9.3 ml of fresh peripheral blood using Ficoll-Paque density gradient centrifugation. Total RNA was extracted using Trizol reagent, and RNA quality was assessed on an Agilent 2100 Bioanalyzer. CDR1 and CDR2 were assigned from the germline V gene (reference sequence) as GTSNPN and SVGIG. V drops 0 bases and J drops 10 bases, leaving 13 bases in between. CDR3 length: 12 amino acids, cysteine to phenylalanine. CDR3 DNA only is kept here, 36 bases in frame from base 1.

The chain is encoded by TRBV30 joined to TRBJ2-7, with the identity of the D gene unclear. The sample comprised blood. The receptor comes from a woman in her thirties or forties with Graves' ophthalmopathy. Read as DNA, the sequence is TGTGCCTGGAGTGTACAACGAGCCACACAGTACTTC. It codes for CAWSVQRATQYF.